This T cell receptor beta chain was observed in a study of identifying expanded T cells in peripheral blood. Collection occurred without any documented infections or immune events in donors. Between the trimmed V and J ends, which lost 7 bases and 5 bases, there was a span of 14 bases. This CDR3 has 13 residues. Germline V gene lookup returns CDR1 MNHEY and CDR2 SVGAGI. Profiled with immunoSEQ multiplex PCR; TCRdb holds only in-frame clones, not every one. The table lists roughly 81,000 clones, roughly 89% of them singletons, with around 20% in the top ten. The TCR comes from a person aged 18 to 75 in good health. The sequenced sample consisted of blood. The V gene is TRBV6-5, the J gene TRBJ1-1; D unclear. This CDR3 reads CASKGQEGTEAFF. The CDR3, as DNA: TGTGCCAGCAAAGGTCAGGAAGGGACTGAAGCTTTCTTT.